One sample yielded the 26 T cell receptor beta chains listed below, sequenced in a study of T cell repertoires in cytomegalovirus infection. TCRdb re-called the reads with MiXCR, one entry per CDR3 protein. The sample has some 230,000 distinct CDR3 sequences, approximately 24% seen once. Material: CD8+ T cells from PBMCs. Receptors originate from a human donor in good health (CMV status not recorded). Some clones in this sample may be carry-over from other donors' samples.

The chain links TRBV11-2 to TRBJ2-1, with D perhaps matching TRBD1 (6 bases). This CDR3 has 17 residues. The germline V gene encodes CDR1 SGHAT and CDR2 FQNNGV. Trimming took off 0 bases at V and 13 bases at J, with 25 bases between the two ends. CDR3 sequence reads: CASSLDPGKTGLGIQFF. Here the CDR3 DNA reads TGTGCCAGCAGCTTAGATCCGGGCAAAACAGGGCTCGGGATTCAGTTCTTC.

This clonotype was recorded at least ten times. V usage is TRBV29-1 and J usage is TRBJ1-1; unclear D gene. The CDR3 runs to 11 residues. Trimming shortened V by 0 bases and J by 9 bases, and 8 bases separated the two germline ends. Germline CDR1 is SQVTM and CDR2 is ANQGSEA. The DNA for the CDR3 is TGCAGCGTTGAAGATGGCGCACAAGCTTTCTTT. This translates into CSVEDGAQAFF.

Of note for this clonotype: Given the absence of the conserved phenylalanine or tryptophan at the CDR3 end, a read error is likely. The chain recombines TRBV4-2 with TRBJ2-7, with 13 nucleotides matching TRBD2. Germline trimming cut 6 bases from V and 3 bases from J; bases unmatched to any gene: 11. In germline, CDR1 is LGHNA, CDR2 YNFKEQ. This CDR3 comprises 17 residues. The CDR3 coding sequence is TGTGCCAGCAGTCCCGGGAGACTAGCGGGGGGTTACTACGAGCAGTACCTC. Translated: CASSPGRLAGGYYEQYL.

The V gene is TRBV29-1, the J gene TRBJ1-1; no firm D call. Trimming stripped 4 bases from V and 6 bases from J, with 15 bases between. The CDR3 sequence is 13 residues long. Germline values: CDR1 SQVTM, CDR2 ANQGSEA. In DNA form, the CDR3 reads TGCAGCGTTGTGCTCCCGGGGATGGCTGAAGCTTTCTTT. It specifies CSVVLPGMAEAFF.

This clonotype was detected a few times. This chain uses TRBV7-3 with TRBJ2-7; TRBD1 agrees at 7 bases. The germline V gene encodes CDR1 SGHTA and CDR2 FQGTGA. The CDR3 is 13 residues long. J lost 4 bases, V lost 5 bases, and 5 bases had no gene match. The CDR3 DNA is TGTGCCAGCAGCCCGAACAGGGGTTACGAGCAGTACTTC. Its translation: CASSPNRGYEQYF.

This clonotype was seen a handful of times. The J gene is TRBJ2-7, the V gene TRBV28; D is unresolved. The CDR3 sequence is 14 residues long. Germline values: CDR1 MDHEN, CDR2 SYDVKM. The V end lost 3 bases, the J end lost 1 base, and 10 bases lay between the germline ends. The CDR3 region is CASSFSPESYEQYF. The CDR3 DNA follows: TGTGCCAGCAGTTTCTCACCGGAATCCTACGAGCAGTACTTC.

V usage is TRBV4-1 and J usage is TRBJ1-2; tentatively, D is TRBD1 (6 bases). V was trimmed by 5 bases and J by 0 bases, leaving 13 bases between them. CDR3 length equals 15 residues. Germline values: CDR1 MGHRA, CDR2 YSYEKL. The CDR3 loop reads CASSFWTAPNYGYTF. Here the CDR3 DNA reads TGCGCCAGCAGCTTCTGGACAGCTCCTAACTATGGCTACACCTTC.

This clonotype was picked up a small number of times. The chain couples TRBV28 to TRBJ2-7, with 7 bases matching TRBD1. This CDR3 contains 13 residues. Trimming removed 1 base from V and 6 bases from J; junction bases left unmatched: 3. Germline V lookup: CDR1 MDHEN, CDR2 SYDVKM. The CDR3 loop reads CASSLFRTGEQYF. CDR3 sequence (DNA): TGTGCCAGCAGTTTATTCCGGACAGGCGAGCAGTACTTC.

V is TRBV10-3 and J is TRBJ2-5; 8 positions agree with TRBD2. The CDR3 totals 16 residues. Germline V gene lookup returns CDR1 ENHRY and CDR2 SYGVKD. Trimming took 6 bases from V and 4 from J; bases not matched to a gene: 13. DNA for the CDR3: TGTGCCATCAGCAAACTAGCGGAGGTTGCATTAGAGACCCAGTACTTC. Amino acid sequence: CAISKLAEVALETQYF.

Ten or more counts support this clonotype. The chain carries TRBV11-1 and TRBJ2-7, with 10 bases that match TRBD1. The CDR3 length is 13 residues. Trimming removed 5 bases from V and 6 bases from J; junction bases left unmatched: 4. Germline V CDR1 and CDR2: SGHAT, FQDESV (reference sequence). The CDR3 loop is CASSLTGGAEQYF. The CDR3 DNA reads TGTGCCAGCAGCCTGACAGGGGGCGCCGAGCAGTACTTC.

This clonotype appeared a few times. The CDR3 DNA reads TGCGCCAGCAGCCAAGTTGGGGGGACCGGGGAGCTGTTTTTT. Its translation is CASSQVGGTGELFF. V and J are TRBV4-1 and TRBJ2-2; tentatively, D is TRBD2 (6 bases). This CDR3 has 14 residues. Per germline, CDR1 MGHRA and CDR2 YSYEKL. V gave up 1 base and J gave up 5 bases, with 8 bases separating them.

This clonotype has more than one count but fewer than ten. The V and J genes are TRBV29-1 and TRBJ2-2; TRBD1 matches 10 bases. Trimming removed 0 bases from V and 1 base from J; junction bases left unmatched: 11. This CDR3 has 19 amino acids. Per germline, CDR1 SQVTM and CDR2 ANQGSEA. The CDR3 DNA reads as TGCAGCGTTGAAGATGTAGGGGGACAGGGGCTTTTGAACACCGGGGAGCTGTTTTTT. Translating gives CSVEDVGGQGLLNTGELFF.

At least ten counts were recorded for this clonotype. The CDR3 spells CASSLPDWVNQETQYF. The DNA of the CDR3 is TGTGCCAGCAGCCTCCCAGACTGGGTAAACCAAGAGACCCAGTACTTC. This chain connects TRBV28 to TRBJ2-5; D is undetermined. Trimming cost V 6 bases and J 0 bases, with 17 bases left between them. The CDR3 has 16 amino acids. The germline V gene has CDR1 MDHEN and CDR2 SYDVKM.

This rearrangement joins TRBV4-1 to TRBJ1-2; D is unclear. The CDR3 is made up of 11 amino acids. Germline V gives CDR1 MGHRA, CDR2 YSYEKL. V dropped 1 base and J dropped 8 bases, with 5 bases sitting between them. The CDR3 here is CASSQVGGYTF. The DNA for the CDR3 is TGCGCCAGCAGCCAAGTTGGAGGCTACACCTTC.

This clonotype has a count of ten or more. This chain connects TRBV5-6 to TRBJ2-7; D remains ambiguous. Trimming cost V 0 bases and J 2 bases, with 9 bases left between them. Germline loops: CDR1 SGHDT, CDR2 YYEEEE. The length of the CDR3 is 14 residues. CDR3 region: CASSLVQSAYEQYF. CDR3 coding DNA: TGTGCCAGCAGCTTGGTACAGTCAGCCTACGAGCAGTACTTC.

The chain links TRBV28 to TRBJ2-3, with TRBD2 matching 7 bases. Germline loops: CDR1 MDHEN, CDR2 SYDVKM. The CDR3 sequence is 15 residues long. V lost 3 bases to trimming and J lost 2 bases; unmatched junction nucleotides: 5. The CDR3 region has the DNA TGTGCCAGCAGTTTGTCGGGGGGTATCACAGATACGCAGTATTTT. Translated: CASSLSGGITDTQYF. Full variable domain (missing parts from reference TRBV28 and TRBJ2-3): DVKVTQSSRYLVKRTGEKVFLECVQDMDHENMFWYRQDPGLGLRLIYFSYDVKMKEKGDIPEGYSVSREKKERFSLILESASTNQTSMYLCASSLSGGITDTQYFGPGTRLTVL.

This clonotype has a handful of counts. This chain links TRBV19 with TRBJ2-5, with 8 bases that match TRBD1. CDR3 length equals 16 residues. Germline V lookup: CDR1 LNHDA, CDR2 SQIVND (reference sequence). V dropped 7 bases and J dropped 2; count of bases not matched to a gene: 12. CDR3 in DNA: TGTGCCAGTACCCCAACAGGGGGTATTCCTCAAGAGACCCAGTACTTC. Translation: CASTPTGGIPQETQYF.

A note on this clonotype: This sequence may be a read error, since a much larger clone differs from it by one base. V is TRBV20-1 and J is TRBJ2-7, with 11 bases lining up with TRBD2. In germline, CDR1 is DFQATT, CDR2 SNEGSKA (reference sequence). This CDR3 comprises 15 residues. Germline trimming cut 0 bases from V and 0 bases from J; bases unmatched to any gene: 1. The DNA for the CDR3 is TGCAGTGCTAGAGAACTAGCGGGGGCCTCCTACGAGCAGTACTTC. Its protein is CSARELAGASYEQYF.

V and J are TRBV29-1 and TRBJ1-5; no definite D call. The V and J ends lost 4 bases and 2 bases respectively, with 12 bases between them. The CDR3 sequence is 14 residues long. The germline V gene has CDR1 SQVTM and CDR2 ANQGSEA. CDR3 DNA sequence: TGCAGCGTTGTAGAGGGATATGGCAATCAGCCCCAGCATTTT. Residues: CSVVEGYGNQPQHF.

The chain links TRBV15 to TRBJ2-2; maybe TRBD1 (5 bases). The V and J ends lost 0 bases and 6 bases respectively, with 14 bases between them. The CDR3 has 16 amino acids. Germline loops: CDR1 LNHNV, CDR2 YYDKDF (reference sequence). The CDR3 DNA follows: TGTGCCACCAGCAGAGATTCAGAAAGGGGTCCCGGGGAGCTGTTTTTT. Translating it yields CATSRDSERGPGELFF.

This clonotype showed up many times. CDR3 nucleotides: TGTGCCAGCAGCCCGATAGCGGGAGGGCCCGGAGGGACCCAGTACTTC. Residues: CASSPIAGGPGGTQYF. The J gene is TRBJ2-5, the V gene TRBV7-2; 11 bases fit TRBD2. Losses at the gene ends were 5 bases for V and 7 bases for J; bases not matched to a gene: 12. Germline V gene sequence: CDR1 SGHTA, CDR2 FQGNSA. This CDR3 has 16 amino acids.

The V and J genes are TRBV7-6 and TRBJ1-4; D is unresolved. V was clipped by 5 bases and J by 1 base, with 11 bases between them. The CDR3 consists of 15 residues. Germline V CDR1 and CDR2: SGHVS, FNYEAQ. CDR3 in DNA: TGTGCCAGCAGCAGCAGCCGGGGAACTAATGAAAAACTGTTTTTT. Translating it yields CASSSSRGTNEKLFF. Filled out from reference TRBV7-6 and TRBJ1-4, the complete variable domain reads GAGVSQSPRYKVTKRGQDVALRCDPISGHVSLYWYRQALGQGPEFLTYFNYEAQQDKSGLPNDRFSAERPEGSISTLTIQRTEQRDSAMYRCASSSSRGTNEKLFFGSGTQLSVL.

This clonotype was seen repeatedly, ten times or more. The gene calls are TRBV13 and TRBJ1-2; 8 nucleotides agree with TRBD1. The CDR3 length is 14 residues. The germline V gene has CDR1 PRHDT and CDR2 FYEKMQ (reference sequence). J was trimmed by 2 bases and V by 5 bases; bases with no gene match: 4. CDR3 region: CASSLGTGNYGYTF. CDR3 coding DNA: TGTGCCAGCAGCCTCGGGACAGGCAACTATGGCTACACCTTC.

V usage is TRBV15 and J usage is TRBJ2-1, with D perhaps being TRBD1 or TRBD2 (5 bases each). Trimming took 0 bases from V and 5 from J, leaving 14 bases between them. Germline CDR1 is LNHNV and CDR2 is YYDKDF (reference sequence). CDR3 length: 16 residues. CDR3 region: CATSRDLPGPHNEQFF. The CDR3 nucleotides read TGTGCCACCAGCAGAGATCTCCCGGGACCTCACAATGAGCAGTTCTTC.

This clonotype was counted between two and nine times. J is TRBJ1-4 and V is TRBV20-1; D gene unclear. This CDR3 is 14 amino acids long. CDR1 is DFQATT, CDR2 SNEGSKA, per germline (reference sequence). The V and J ends lost 0 bases and 5 bases respectively, with 10 bases between them. CDR3 DNA sequence: TGCAGTGCTAGAGATGATTTACTAAATGAAAAACTGTTTTTT. Amino acid sequence: CSARDDLLNEKLFF.

The rearrangement links TRBV12-3 or TRBV12-4 to TRBJ2-2, with 9 bases aligning to TRBD2. J gave up 4 bases and V 5 bases, and 5 bases lay outside the gene matches. This CDR3 has 15 residues. The CDR3 is CASSPRLAATGELFF. The CDR3 DNA is TGTGCCAGCAGTCCAAGACTAGCGGCCACCGGGGAGCTGTTTTTT.